This is a list of T cell receptor beta chains from one sample in a study of blood T cell repertoires in COVID-19. The repertoire was sequenced with immunoSEQ multiplex PCR; TCRdb's copy has only in-frame clones and lacks some. Of some 170,000 clones in the sample, 80% were seen once. The sample taken for sequencing was PBMCs or T cells enriched from blood (not recorded which). These TCRs come from a middle-aged man who had recovered from COVID-19. Each CDR3 is given with its conserved first and last residue. A D gene is named only where the DNA matches it firmly. The listing skips clone size in some rows; elsewhere it reads once, few, many or a size class.

TRBJ2-6 - TRBV19 - CASRTTGANVLTF TGTGCCAGCCGGACAACTGGGGCCAACGTCCTGACTTTC
TRBJ1-1 TRBD1 TRBV6-5 - CASSPRGRNTEAFF TGTGCCAGCAGTCCCAGGGGGCGCAACACTGAAGCTTTCTTT
TRBJ1-4 TRBD1 TRBV19 - CASSPWGDRVNEKLFF TGTGCCAGTAGTCCCTGGGGGGACAGGGTGAATGAAAAACTGTTTTTT
TRBJ1-6 - TRBV3-1/TRBV3-2 few CASSPTRPRSPSPLHF TGTGCCAGCAGCCCCACGCGCCCCCGATCCCCATCACCCCTCCACTTT
TRBJ1-2 - TRBV18 - CASSPLQGADYGYTF TGTGCCAGCTCACCTTTACAGGGAGCGGACTATGGCTACACCTTC
TRBJ1-1 - TRBV19 - CASNPTVFNTEAFF TGTGCCAGTAACCCTACGGTCTTCAACACTGAAGCTTTCTTT
TRBJ1-2 TRBD1 TRBV4-2 - CASSPAEVGRGKGYTF TGTGCCAGCAGCCCTGCCGAGGTGGGCAGGGGGAAAGGCTACACCTTC
TRBJ2-4 - TRBV9 - CASSPVGAPLAKNIQYF TGTGCCAGCAGCCCAGTGGGAGCCCCCTTAGCCAAAAACATTCAGTACTTC
TRBJ1-2 TRBD1 TRBV3-1/TRBV3-2 - CASSQGANGYTF TGTGCCAGCAGTCAGGGGGCGAATGGCTACACCTTC
TRBJ2-1 TRBD2 TRBV5-8 - CASRTAGTNSYNEQFF TGTGCCAGCAGGACGGCCGGGACTAACTCCTACAATGAGCAGTTCTTC
TRBJ2-5 - TRBV2 - CASTPYLAGGARDF TGTGCCAGCACTCCTTACCTGGCTGGGGGCGCAAGGGACTTC
TRBJ1-2 - TRBV19 - CASGGGDPYGYTF TGTGCCAGTGGAGGCGGGGATCCATATGGCTACACCTTC
TRBJ1-1 - TRBV7-2 - CASSLSGGPYTEAFF TGTGCCAGCAGCTTGTCGGGGGGACCTTACACTGAAGCTTTCTTT
TRBJ2-3 TRBD2 TRBV30 - CAQQAGGPNTQYF TGTGCCCAACAAGCGGGGGGGCCAAATACGCAGTATTTT
TRBJ2-1 TRBD2 TRBV7-9 - CASSFGGYNEQFF TGTGCCAGCAGCTTCGGGGGGTACAATGAGCAGTTCTTC
TRBJ2-5 TRBD2 TRBV9 - CASSVGRGAGGRQETQYF TGTGCCAGCAGCGTAGGCCGAGGAGCGGGGGGGAGGCAAGAGACCCAGTACTTC
TRBJ2-2 - TRBV11-2 - CASGPRGTRTGELFF TGTGCCAGCGGTCCTCGGGGTACGAGGACCGGGGAGCTGTTTTTT
TRBJ1-2 - TRBV5-4 few CASSLWGVGYTF TGTGCCAGCAGCTTGTGGGGGGTCGGCTACACCTTC
TRBJ1-2 TRBD1 TRBV3-1/TRBV3-2 - CASSTGGYGYTF TGTGCCAGCAGTACAGGGGGCTATGGCTACACCTTC
TRBJ2-3 - TRBV12-2 - CASRCTTQGAEKDTQYF TGTGCAAGTCGCTGTACCACACAGGGGGCTGAAAAAGATACGCAGTATTTT
TRBJ2-1 TRBD2 TRBV27 once CASSSRGEAGGHNEQFF TGTGCCAGCAGTTCCCGAGGGGAAGCGGGGGGACACAATGAGCAGTTCTTC
TRBJ1-2 - TRBV3-1/TRBV3-2 - CASSQGTEAWGYTF TGTGCCAGCAGCCAAGGGACGGAGGCCTGGGGCTACACCTTC
TRBJ1-2 - TRBV30 - CAWSALYRDTNYGYTF TGTGCCTGGAGTGCATTATACCGGGACACTAACTATGGCTACACCTTC
TRBJ2-3 TRBD2 TRBV19 - CASSFTSGGTDTQYF TGTGCCAGTAGTTTCACTAGCGGGGGCACAGATACGCAGTATTTT
TRBJ2-3 - TRBV7-8 - CASSLGRSGGSTDTQYF TGTGCCAGCAGCTTAGGAAGAAGCGGAGGGAGCACAGATACGCAGTATTTT
TRBJ2-3 TRBD1 TRBV3-1/TRBV3-2 - CASSQPGQGTDTQYF TGTGCCAGCAGCCAACCGGGACAGGGAACAGATACGCAGTATTTT
TRBJ2-3 - TRBV14 - CASSLREFTDTQYF TGTGCCAGCAGCCTCCGGGAGTTCACAGATACGCAGTATTTT
TRBJ1-2 TRBD1 TRBV6-5 - CASSLLVTGEIYGYTF TGTGCCAGCAGTTTACTCGTGACAGGGGAGATATATGGCTACACCTTC
TRBJ2-1 TRBD2 TRBV7-7 - CASSLGTSGDNEQFF TGTGCCAGCAGCTTAGGGACTAGCGGGGACAATGAGCAGTTCTTC
TRBJ2-5 TRBD1 TRBV5-1 - CASGESGQGGETQYF TGCGCCAGCGGAGAATCGGGACAGGGAGGAGAGACCCAGTACTTC
TRBJ2-1 TRBD2 TRBV19 - CASSMGPGGPYNEQFF TGTGCCAGTAGTATGGGGCCGGGGGGTCCCTACAATGAGCAGTTCTTC
TRBJ2-4 - TRBV12-3/TRBV12-4 - CASSPVGHIQYF TGTGCCAGCAGTCCCGTTGGCCACATTCAGTACTTC
TRBJ2-3 TRBD1 TRBV10-3 - CAISSWTGTITDTQYF TGTGCCATCAGTTCTTGGACAGGAACGATCACAGATACGCAGTATTTT
TRBJ1-5 - TRBV30 - CAWSPQRTDYSNQPQHF TGTGCCTGGAGCCCTCAGAGGACAGATTATAGCAATCAGCCCCAGCATTTT
TRBJ2-3 - TRBV19 - CASRTRDLDTQYF TGTGCCAGTAGAACGAGGGACTTAGATACGCAGTATTTT
TRBJ2-4 - TRBV24-1 - CATSVSEGPKNIQYF TGTGCCACCAGTGTCTCAGAGGGTCCCAAAAACATTCAGTACTTC
TRBJ1-1 TRBD1 TRBV18 few CASSPTGGNTEAFF TGTGCCAGCTCACCGACAGGGGGAAACACTGAAGCTTTCTTT
TRBJ1-2 - TRBV6-4 - CASRPQEGYGYTF TGTGCCAGCAGACCACAGGAAGGGTATGGCTACACCTTC
TRBJ1-1 - TRBV30 - CAWSVGRGRTEAFF TGTGCCTGGAGTGTAGGCAGGGGTCGAACTGAAGCTTTCTTT
TRBJ1-2 TRBD1 TRBV6-5 - CASRQGLPPEGYTF TGTGCCAGCAGACAGGGGCTTCCACCGGAAGGCTACACCTTC
TRBJ1-5 TRBD1 TRBV6-5 few CASSFDRGKKPQHF TGTGCCAGCAGTTTTGACAGGGGCAAAAAGCCCCAGCATTTT
TRBJ1-2 TRBD1 TRBV18 - CASSPGQTKNGYTF TGTGCCAGCTCACCGGGACAGACGAAGAATGGCTACACCTTC
TRBJ1-2 - TRBV6-2/TRBV6-3 - CASSPHPGSYGYTF TGTGCCAGCAGTCCCCACCCAGGGTCCTATGGCTACACCTTC
TRBJ2-3 TRBD1 TRBV27 - CASSPWGQHTDTQYF TGTGCCAGCAGTCCGTGGGGACAGCACACAGATACGCAGTATTTT
TRBJ2-4 - TRBV6-1 - CASREQATLAKNIQYF TGTGCCAGCAGAGAACAGGCCACACTAGCCAAAAACATTCAGTACTTC
TRBJ2-5 TRBD2 TRBV23-1 - CASSLSRLAGKIMGETQYF TGCGCCAGCAGTCTTTCACGGCTAGCGGGGAAAATAATGGGGGAGACCCAGTACTTC
TRBJ2-2 TRBD1 TRBV5-1 few CASSRTGDPNTGELFF TGCGCCAGCAGCAGGACAGGGGACCCGAACACCGGGGAGCTGTTTTTT
TRBJ2-5 - TRBV6-6 - CASSYEGTSPGTQYF TGTGCCAGCAGTTACGAAGGGACTTCACCTGGGACCCAGTACTTC